This entry features one T cell receptor beta chain sequence. The CDR3 spans 17 residues. Germline V gives CDR1 SGHTA, CDR2 FQGNSA. The V and J ends lost 5 bases and 0 bases respectively, with 19 bases between them. These data belong to a study of shared T cell receptors in the human thymus. TCRdb keeps only in-frame clones here, not all; method: immunoSEQ multiplex PCR. The sample gives about 660,000 clones, 70% to 90% of which show up once; around 0.0099% is in the top ten. These same data were also listed under a study on human thymus T cells. That work contributes: Corrective heart surgery yielded resections, and these provided the thymus tissue. Both thymic and peripheral blood repertoires showed apparently biased V and J usage.

This clonotype originated in a boy younger than two with a congenital heart defect. The chain recombines TRBV7-2 with TRBJ1-2; weak D call: TRBD1 (5 bases). The sample taken for sequencing was thymocytes. CDR3 loop: CASSGNGHGGPNYGYTF. In nucleotides, the CDR3 is TGTGCCAGCAGCGGCAACGGACACGGCGGACCTAACTATGGCTACACCTTC.